The source of this T cell receptor (beta chain) is a study of cytomegalovirus exposure and HLA in healthy donors. Study results and limitations: The authors later found HLA-associated TCR beta chains more clonally expanded than equally common others. Exclusion as indistinguishable affected some V segments, including TRBV6-2 and TRBV6-3.

V was shortened by 4 bases and J by 0 bases, with 10 bases between the two germline ends. CDR1 and CDR2 from the germline V gene are MNHNS and SASEGT. This CDR3 is built from 14 residues. The PCR ran on 60 Vbeta and 13 Jbeta primers. Measured with immunoSEQ multiplex PCR; TCRdb has only the in-frame clones, and not every one. Here the sample spans about 190,000 clones, more than 70% being singletons. As regards this clone: What it binds is not known. The same CDR3 can be traced to other DNA sequences in this sample.

The source of this sequence is a boy between 10 and 17 years old in good health and CMV-seronegative. The sequenced material came from PBMCs. This chain joins TRBV6-1 and TRBJ2-7; D is possibly TRBD2 (6 bases). For the CDR3, the DNA is TGTGCCAGCAGTGTTGGGGGGAGCTCCTACGAGCAGTACTTC. It specifies CASSVGGSSYEQYF.